The 20 T cell receptor beta chains given below trace back to one sample, sequenced in a study of cytomegalovirus exposure and HLA in healthy donors (dated by TCRdb to about 2017). The method was the immunoSEQ multiplex PCR assay. The multiplex PCR relied on a mix of 60 forward primers for TCR Vbeta segments and 13 reverse primers for TCR Jbeta segments. TCRdb provides this immuneACCESS table in a form limited to in-frame rearrangements. Some clones are lacking; in checked studies, under half of them reflect an unresolved V gene, and why the rest are absent is not known. Here the sample has around 200,000 clones; about 85% occur a single time. The top ten clonotypes cover 10% of the sample. The specimen sequenced was PBMCs. These receptors originate from a woman aged 45-65 years in good health and CMV-seropositive.

This chain connects TRBV19 to TRBJ2-1, with 9 bases fitting TRBD2. V dropped 4 bases and J dropped 0; count of bases not matched to a gene: 1. This CDR3 spans 15 amino acids. Germline CDR1 LNHDA, CDR2 SQIVND (reference sequence). CDR3 sequence (DNA): TGTGCCAGTAGTACTAGCGGGACCTCCTACAATGAGCAGTTCTTC. This encodes CASSTSGTSYNEQFF.

V is TRBV30 and J is TRBJ2-5, with D perhaps matching TRBD1 (6 bases). The end of the DNA fits TRBJ2-7 better, so the J call may be wrong. The CDR3 covers 13 residues. Germline V gives CDR1 GTSNPN, CDR2 SVGIG (reference sequence). The CDR3 is CAWSPHRAHEQYF. DNA of the CDR3: TGTGCCTGGAGTCCTCACAGGGCCCACGAGCAGTACTTC.

A few counts support this clone. The chain employs TRBV4-1 and TRBJ1-1; TRBD1 matches at 8 bases. Germline loops: CDR1 MGHRA, CDR2 YSYEKL. The V and J ends lost 7 bases and 7 bases, in that order; junction bases with no gene match: 20. The CDR3 is made up of 17 amino acids. CDR3 in DNA: TGCGCCAGCACTAGCCTGATTAAGGACAGGGTTTTTGGTGAAGCTTTCTTT. Protein product: CASTSLIKDRVFGEAFF.

The rearrangement links TRBV27 to TRBJ1-2; perhaps TRBD1 as D (5 bases). CDR1 is MNHEY and CDR2 is SMNVEV in the germline V gene (reference sequence). Trimming took 3 bases from V and 4 from J, leaving 15 bases between them. This CDR3 comprises 15 residues. CDR3 residues: CASSLLGQGLYGYTF. The CDR3 nucleotides are TGTGCCAGCAGTTTGTTGGGGCAGGGCCTCTATGGCTACACCTTC.

CDR3 amino acids: CASSFRAGVEKLFF. In nucleotides, the CDR3 is TGTGCCAGCAGTTTCAGGGCAGGCGTCGAAAAACTGTTTTTT. The V and J genes are TRBV27 and TRBJ1-4; D might be TRBD1 (5 bases). V lost 3 bases, J lost 8 bases, and 13 bases lay in between. There are 14 residues in the CDR3. The germline V gene encodes CDR1 MNHEY and CDR2 SMNVEV (reference sequence). The full variable domain, its missing parts supplied by reference TRBV27 and TRBJ1-4, is EAQVTQNPRYLITVTGKKLTVTCSQNMNHEYMSWYRQDPGLGLRQIYYSMNVEVTDKGDVPEGYKVSRKEKRNFPLILESPSPNQTSLYFCASSFRAGVEKLFFGSGTQLSVL.

The chain carries TRBV5-1 and TRBJ2-7, with 10 bases that match TRBD2. This CDR3 comprises 15 residues. CDR1 is SGHRS, CDR2 YFSETQ, per germline. J was trimmed by 3 bases and V by 4 bases; bases with no gene match: 7. CDR3 residues: CASSLAGALYYEQYF. The CDR3 bases are TGCGCCAGCAGCCTAGCGGGGGCGCTTTACTACGAGCAGTACTTC.

The V gene is TRBV5-1, the J gene TRBJ1-2; 7 bases match TRBD1. Germline lookup yields CDR1 SGHRS and CDR2 YFSETQ. J was trimmed by 6 bases and V by 0 bases; bases with no gene match: 8. The CDR3 covers 15 residues. The DNA for the CDR3 is TGCGCCAGCAGCTTGGAGTGGGACAGCCTTAATGGCTACACCTTC. Translation gives CASSLEWDSLNGYTF. The full variable domain, rest sourced from reference TRBV5-1 and TRBJ1-2, is KAGVTQTPRYLIKTRGQQVTLSCSPISGHRSVSWYQQTPGQGLQFLFEYFSETQRNKGNFPGRFSGRQFSNSRSEMNVSTLELGDSALYLCASSLEWDSLNGYTFGSGTRLTVV.

The rearrangement joins TRBV9 to TRBJ1-2; tentatively, D is TRBD1 (5 bases). CDR3 size: 17 residues. Germline V gene data show CDR1 as SGDLS and CDR2 as YYNGEE. V lost 4 bases to trimming and J lost 3 bases, with 22 bases between them. CDR3 sequence reads: CASSPRGTLTGDYGYTF. CDR3 nucleotides: TGTGCCAGCAGCCCTAGAGGGACTTTAACCGGCGACTATGGCTACACCTTC.

The genes are TRBV6-1 and TRBJ1-1; no firm D call. Trimming pared 8 bases from V and 1 base from J, leaving 8 bases between. This CDR3 is built from 12 residues. The germline V gene encodes CDR1 MNHNS and CDR2 SASEGT. The CDR3 DNA reads TGTGCCAGCGGGCGGGAGAACACTGAAGCTTTCTTT. This sequence encodes CASGRENTEAFF.

This chain connects TRBV30 to TRBJ2-2; 11 bases align to TRBD2. The CDR3 length is 16 residues. Germline CDR1 GTSNPN, CDR2 SVGIG (reference sequence). Losses at the gene ends were 2 bases for V and 3 bases for J; bases not matched to a gene: 5. The CDR3 bases are TGTGCCTGGAGTATCCTAGCGGGGGGTTACACCGGGGAGCTGTTTTTT. Translation: CAWSILAGGYTGELFF.

The gene calls are TRBV7-2 and TRBJ2-4; 7 bases match TRBD1. Germline V CDR1 and CDR2: SGHTA, FQGNSA. Trimming at V came to 5 bases and at J to 8 bases, leaving 12 bases not matched to a gene. This CDR3 is built from 15 residues. DNA for the CDR3: TGTGCCAGCAGCCCCGAGACAGGGATCGGCCACATTCAGTACTTC. This codes for CASSPETGIGHIQYF.

V gene TRBV27 combines with J gene TRBJ2-7; TRBD2 aligns across 8 bases. CDR1 is MNHEY and CDR2 is SMNVEV in the germline V gene (reference sequence). The CDR3 consists of 14 residues. Trimming took 8 bases from V and 2 from J; bases not matched to a gene: 8. CDR3 amino acids: CASAIAGLPYEQYF. The DNA for the CDR3 is TGTGCCAGCGCTATAGCGGGGCTCCCCTACGAGCAGTACTTC.

The J gene is TRBJ2-2, the V gene TRBV6-5, with 15 bases fitting TRBD2. J lost 6 bases, V lost 2 bases, and 1 base had no gene match. The germline V gene encodes CDR1 MNHEY and CDR2 SVGAGI. The CDR3 has 16 amino acids. The CDR3 DNA reads as TGTGCCAGCAGTTACAGGACTAGCGGGGGGGCCGGGGAGCTGTTTTTT. Amino acids: CASSYRTSGGAGELFF.

The V call is TRBV28, the J call TRBJ2-2; 8 bases are a match to TRBD2. The V and J ends lost 1 base and 5 bases, in that order; junction bases with no gene match: 6. CDR1 is MDHEN and CDR2 is SYDVKM in the germline V gene. This CDR3 contains 16 residues. The CDR3 nucleotides read TGTGCCAGCAGTTTATTACGCGGGGGGAAAACCGGGGAGCTGTTTTTT. Its translation is CASSLLRGGKTGELFF.

The chain combines TRBV5-1 with TRBJ2-7; no clear D. Germline-derived CDR1 and CDR2 are SGHRS and YFSETQ. Trimming removed 4 bases from V and 0 bases from J, with 5 bases in between. The CDR3 consists of 12 residues. CDR3 loop: CASSLSSYEQYF. Written as DNA, the CDR3 is TGCGCCAGCAGCCTTAGCTCCTACGAGCAGTACTTC.

This chain connects TRBV6-1 to TRBJ1-6; D is unclear. The CDR3 contains 13 residues. Trimming took off 6 bases at V and 8 bases at J, with 11 bases between the two ends. The germline gives CDR1 MNHNS, CDR2 SASEGT. This CDR3 reads CASRVVTDSPLHF. For the CDR3, the DNA is TGTGCCAGCAGAGTAGTAACTGATTCACCCCTCCACTTT.

This rearrangement joins TRBV19 to TRBJ2-3, with TRBD2 matching 8 bases. The germline V gene has CDR1 LNHDA and CDR2 SQIVND (reference sequence). The V and J ends lost 6 bases and 1 base, in that order; junction bases with no gene match: 6. This CDR3 has 15 amino acids. CDR3 residues: CASSKTSGGTDTQYF. CDR3 DNA: TGTGCCAGTAGCAAAACTAGCGGCGGCACAGATACGCAGTATTTT.

Written as DNA, the CDR3 is TGTGCCAGCAGGTCGGGACAGGGCGACACCTTC. Its protein product is CASRSGQGDTF. The chain uses TRBV6-5 and TRBJ1-2; 9 bases are shared with TRBD1. CDR3 size: 11 residues. The V gene end was trimmed by 6 bases and the J gene end by 12 bases; junction bases not matched to a gene: 5. CDR1 MNHEY and CDR2 SVGAGI come from the germline V gene.

V is TRBV6-6 and J is TRBJ1-3; D remains unclear. V lost 2 bases and J 4 bases, leaving 9 bases between the germline ends. The CDR3 covers 14 residues. CDR1 is MNHNY, CDR2 SVGAGI, per germline (reference sequence). The CDR3 loop is CASSYQIAGNTIYF. In nucleotides, the CDR3 is TGTGCCAGCAGTTACCAGATAGCGGGAAACACCATATATTTT.

The rearrangement joins TRBV28 to TRBJ1-5; the match to TRBD1 covers 7 bases. CDR1 and CDR2 (germline): MDHEN, SYDVKM. Germline trimming cut 7 bases from V and 6 bases from J; bases unmatched to any gene: 9. This CDR3 has 14 residues. The CDR3 reads CASIVQGKRQPQHF. CDR3 DNA: TGTGCCAGCATCGTACAGGGGAAGCGTCAGCCCCAGCATTTT.